The rows below give T cell receptor beta chains drawn from one sample of a study of technical replicates of blood from a few donors. Sequenced by immunoSEQ multiplex PCR; TCRdb stores in-frame clones only, minus some. The sample records some 68,000 clones, more than 90% being singletons. The material sequenced was T cells isolated from PBMCs. The receptor set was obtained from a human donor in good health. CDR3s include the opening cysteine and the closing phenylalanine or tryptophan. A D gene is named only where the DNA matches it firmly. The size field is filled for only some rows; it gives once, few, many or a size class.

d_gene: TRBD1
v_gene: TRBV28
j_gene: TRBJ2-7
abundance: -
CDR3aa: CASSSRTGGSLEQYF
CDR3nt: TGTGCCAGCAGTTCCCGGACAGGGGGATCCCTCGAGCAGTACTTC

d_gene: TRBD1
v_gene: TRBV7-9
j_gene: TRBJ1-1
abundance: -
CDR3aa: CASSSGKGGMHTEAFF
CDR3nt: TGTGCCAGCAGCTCAGGGAAAGGGGGCATGCACACTGAAGCTTTCTTT

d_gene: -
v_gene: TRBV30
j_gene: TRBJ2-7
abundance: -
CDR3aa: CAWSRTWDTDSYEQYF
CDR3nt: TGTGCCTGGAGTAGGACCTGGGACACCGACTCCTACGAGCAGTACTTC

d_gene: TRBD2
v_gene: TRBV5-1
j_gene: TRBJ2-2
abundance: -
CDR3aa: CASSFGSSGRVSGELFF
CDR3nt: TGCGCCAGCAGCTTTGGCTCTAGCGGGAGGGTCTCCGGGGAGCTGTTTTTT

d_gene: -
v_gene: TRBV4-3
j_gene: TRBJ2-1
abundance: -
CDR3aa: CASSQELLGGRYEQFF
CDR3nt: TGCGCCAGCAGCCAAGAGCTCTTGGGGGGGCGATATGAGCAGTTCTTC

d_gene: TRBD1
v_gene: TRBV5-1
j_gene: TRBJ2-7
abundance: -
CDR3aa: CASSWGQGKGNYGSYEQYF
CDR3nt: TGCGCCAGCAGCTGGGGACAGGGTAAGGGTAATTATGGCTCCTACGAGCAGTACTTC

d_gene: TRBD2
v_gene: TRBV19
j_gene: TRBJ2-7
abundance: -
CDR3aa: CASRAGSPYEQYF
CDR3nt: TGTGCCAGTAGAGCGGGGAGCCCCTACGAGCAGTACTTC

d_gene: -
v_gene: TRBV5-1
j_gene: TRBJ2-1
abundance: -
CDR3aa: CASSETSSYNEQFF
CDR3nt: TGCGCCAGCAGCGAGACTAGCTCCTACAATGAGCAGTTCTTC

d_gene: TRBD2
v_gene: TRBV27
j_gene: TRBJ2-2
abundance: -
CDR3aa: CASNPLAGLTGELFF
CDR3nt: TGTGCCAGCAATCCACTAGCGGGACTAACCGGGGAGCTGTTTTTT

d_gene: TRBD1
v_gene: TRBV6-6
j_gene: TRBJ1-1
abundance: many
CDR3aa: CASTRQGITEAFF
CDR3nt: TGTGCCAGCACTAGACAGGGGATCACTGAAGCTTTCTTT

d_gene: -
v_gene: TRBV12-5
j_gene: TRBJ1-5
abundance: -
CDR3aa: CASGFGGGWDQPQHF
CDR3nt: TGTGCTAGTGGTTTCGGGGGGGGATGGGATCAGCCCCAGCATTTT

d_gene: -
v_gene: TRBV19
j_gene: TRBJ2-7
abundance: -
CDR3aa: CASSISAGLLYEQYF
CDR3nt: TGTGCCAGTAGTATATCGGCAGGCCTCCTCTACGAGCAGTACTTC

d_gene: -
v_gene: TRBV7-3
j_gene: TRBJ2-7
abundance: -
CDR3aa: CASSLERESSYEQYF
CDR3nt: TGTGCCAGCAGCTTAGAGAGGGAGAGTTCCTACGAGCAGTACTTC

d_gene: TRBD2
v_gene: TRBV27
j_gene: TRBJ2-7
abundance: once
CDR3aa: CASSFIAGAYEQYF
CDR3nt: TGTGCCAGCAGTTTCATAGCGGGGGCCTACGAGCAGTACTTC

d_gene: TRBD2
v_gene: TRBV9
j_gene: TRBJ2-1
abundance: -
CDR3aa: CASSLRLAGGNEQFF
CDR3nt: TGTGCCAGCAGCCTTAGACTAGCGGGAGGGAATGAGCAGTTCTTC